This TCR beta chain was sequenced during a study of Ad26.COV2.S vaccination and SARS-CoV-2 variants. The overall study: Donor was one of the participants in the Ad26.COV2.S arm of the COV1001 trial. Ad26.COV2.S was injected intramuscularly once or twice, 56 days apart.

Stated treatment: over 15 received Ad26.COV2.S at low or high dose, single or two shots; 5 received placebo; per-sample allocation not given. On day 63 after the first injection, vaccine and placebo recipients gave samples. This table comes from immunoSEQ multiplex PCR, and its TCRdb copy is limited to in-frame clones, with some not included. The sample lists approximately 420,000 clones, roughly 90% occurring once. The source is a person between 18 and 65 years old who received the Ad26.COV2.S COVID-19 vaccine or a placebo. Specimen: peripheral blood, collected in a trial of Ad26.COV2.S vaccine versus placebo.

The CDR3 coding sequence is TGTGCCAGCAGTTATTTATCGTCAGGGTTCACCGGGGAGCTGTTTTTT. Encoded protein: CASSYLSSGFTGELFF. J is TRBJ2-2 and V is TRBV6-2 or TRBV6-3, with D perhaps TRBD1 (5 bases). The ends were cut back, 3 bases at V and 4 bases at J, with 15 bases in the middle. Germline lookup yields CDR1 MNHEY and CDR2 SVGEGT. This CDR3 has 16 amino acids.